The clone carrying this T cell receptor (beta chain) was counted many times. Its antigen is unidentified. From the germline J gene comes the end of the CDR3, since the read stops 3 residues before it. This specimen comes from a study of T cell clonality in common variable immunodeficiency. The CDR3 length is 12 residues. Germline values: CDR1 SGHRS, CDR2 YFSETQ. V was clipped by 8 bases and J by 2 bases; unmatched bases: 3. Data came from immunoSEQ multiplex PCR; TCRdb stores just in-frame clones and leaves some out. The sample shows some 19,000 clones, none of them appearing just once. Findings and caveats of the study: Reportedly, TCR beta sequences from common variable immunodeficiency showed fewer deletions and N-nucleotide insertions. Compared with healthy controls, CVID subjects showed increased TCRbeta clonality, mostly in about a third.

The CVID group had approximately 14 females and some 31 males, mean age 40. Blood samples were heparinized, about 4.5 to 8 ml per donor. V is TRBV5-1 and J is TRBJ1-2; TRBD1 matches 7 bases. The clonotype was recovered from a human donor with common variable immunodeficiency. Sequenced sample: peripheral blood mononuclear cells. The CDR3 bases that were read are TGCGCCAGTTCGGGACAGAACTATGGC. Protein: CASSGQNYG. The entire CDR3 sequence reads CASSGQNYGYTF.